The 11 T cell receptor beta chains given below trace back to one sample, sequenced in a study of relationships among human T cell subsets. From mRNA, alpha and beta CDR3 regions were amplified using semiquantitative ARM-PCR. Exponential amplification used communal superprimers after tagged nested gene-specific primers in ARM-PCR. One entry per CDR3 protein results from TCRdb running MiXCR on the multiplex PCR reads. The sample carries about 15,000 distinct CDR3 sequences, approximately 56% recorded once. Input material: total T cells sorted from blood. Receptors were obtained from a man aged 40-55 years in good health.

The CDR3 region has the DNA TGTGCCAGCAGCCATGCCAACTTGGGTGGGCAGTATTTT. Translation gives CASSHANLGGQYF. The V gene is TRBV7-8, the J gene TRBJ2-3, with D unresolved. The ends were cut back, 5 bases at V and 11 bases at J, with 17 bases in the middle. The V gene's germline CDR1 is SGHVS and CDR2 FQNEAQ. This CDR3 has 13 residues.

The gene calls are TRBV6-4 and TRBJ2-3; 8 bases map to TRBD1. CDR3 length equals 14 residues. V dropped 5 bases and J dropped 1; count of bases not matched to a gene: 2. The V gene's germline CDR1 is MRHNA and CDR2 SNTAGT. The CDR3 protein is CASSPTGGTDTQYF. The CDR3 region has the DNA TGTGCCAGCAGTCCGACAGGGGGCACAGATACGCAGTATTTT.

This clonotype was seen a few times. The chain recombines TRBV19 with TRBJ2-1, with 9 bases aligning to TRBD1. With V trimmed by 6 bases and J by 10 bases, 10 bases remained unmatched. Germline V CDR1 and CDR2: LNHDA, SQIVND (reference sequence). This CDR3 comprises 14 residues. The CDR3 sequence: CASRGTGPFQEQFF. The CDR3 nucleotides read TGTGCCAGTAGGGGGACAGGGCCTTTTCAGGAGCAGTTCTTC. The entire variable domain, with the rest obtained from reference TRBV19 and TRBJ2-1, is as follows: DGGITQSPKYLFRKEGQNVTLSCEQNLNHDAMYWYRQDPGQGLRLIYYSQIVNDFQKGDIAEGYSVSREKKESFPLTVTSAQKNPTAFYLCASRGTGPFQEQFFGPGTRLTVL.

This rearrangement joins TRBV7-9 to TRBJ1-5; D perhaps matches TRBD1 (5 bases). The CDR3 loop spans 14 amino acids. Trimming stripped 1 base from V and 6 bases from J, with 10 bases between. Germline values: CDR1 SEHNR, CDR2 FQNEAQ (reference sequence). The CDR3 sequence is CASSLVGGGQPQHF. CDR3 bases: TGTGCCAGCAGCTTAGTGGGGGGAGGTCAGCCCCAGCATTTT.

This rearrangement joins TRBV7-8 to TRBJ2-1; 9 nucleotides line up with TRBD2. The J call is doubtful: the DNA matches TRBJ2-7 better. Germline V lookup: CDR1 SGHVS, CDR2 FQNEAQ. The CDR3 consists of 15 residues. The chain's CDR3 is CASSTHSGGYNEQYF. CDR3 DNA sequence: TGTGCCAGCAGCACCCATAGCGGGGGTTACAATGAGCAGTACTTC.

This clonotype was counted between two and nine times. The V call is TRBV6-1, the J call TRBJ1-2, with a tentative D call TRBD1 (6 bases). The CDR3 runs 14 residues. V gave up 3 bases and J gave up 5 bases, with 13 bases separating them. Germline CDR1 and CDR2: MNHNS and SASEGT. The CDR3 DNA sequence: TGTGCCAGCAGTGAGGGGGGCACACGATATGGCTACACCTTC. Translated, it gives CASSEGGTRYGYTF.

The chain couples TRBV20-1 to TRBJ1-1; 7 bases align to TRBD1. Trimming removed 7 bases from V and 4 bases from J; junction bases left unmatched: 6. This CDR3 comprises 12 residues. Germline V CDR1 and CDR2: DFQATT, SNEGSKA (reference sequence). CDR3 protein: CSVQGRATEAFF. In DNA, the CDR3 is TGCAGTGTACAGGGGAGAGCCACTGAAGCTTTCTTT.

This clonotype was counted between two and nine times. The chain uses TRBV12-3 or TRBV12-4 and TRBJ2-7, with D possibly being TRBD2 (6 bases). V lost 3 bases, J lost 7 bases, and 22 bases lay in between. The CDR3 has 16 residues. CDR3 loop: CASSFPNTGSRGEQYF. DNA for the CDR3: TGTGCCAGCAGTTTCCCGAATACAGGCTCCCGGGGGGAGCAGTACTTC.

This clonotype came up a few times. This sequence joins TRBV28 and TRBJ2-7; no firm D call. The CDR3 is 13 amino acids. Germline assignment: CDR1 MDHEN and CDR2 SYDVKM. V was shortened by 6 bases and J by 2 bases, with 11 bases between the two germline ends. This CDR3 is CASSTTATYEQYF. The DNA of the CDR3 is TGTGCCAGCAGCACAACAGCTACCTACGAGCAGTACTTC.

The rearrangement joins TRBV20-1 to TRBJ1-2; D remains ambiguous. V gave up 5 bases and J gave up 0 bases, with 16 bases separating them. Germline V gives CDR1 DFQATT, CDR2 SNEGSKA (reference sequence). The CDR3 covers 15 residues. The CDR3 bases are TGCAGTGCTCCGAACCGGGGTCAAGCTAACTATGGCTACACCTTC. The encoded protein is CSAPNRGQANYGYTF.

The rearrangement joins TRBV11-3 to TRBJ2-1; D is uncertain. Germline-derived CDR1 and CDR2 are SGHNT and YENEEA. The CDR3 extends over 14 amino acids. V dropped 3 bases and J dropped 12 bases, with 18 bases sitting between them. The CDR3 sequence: CASSFGATTDTQFF. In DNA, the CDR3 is TGTGCCAGCAGCTTCGGTGCCACCACAGATACGCAGTTCTTC.